The T cell receptor beta chain under discussion was sequenced for a study of T cell responses to AZD1222 COVID-19 vaccine. Study-wide points: Receipt of two AZD1222 doses was followed by a rise in Spike-specific TCR breadth and depth.

This clone was detected once. The antigen remains undetermined. The CDR3 length is 16 residues. The V segment lost 0 bases and the J segment 4 bases; nucleotides outside the gene matches: 6. CDR1 and CDR2 from the germline V gene are SGHRS and YFSETQ. TCRdb keeps only in-frame clones here, not all; method: immunoSEQ multiplex PCR. The repertoire holds 90,000 to 120,000 clones, with roughly 90% as singletons. Investigators merged groups given second doses at roughly 4 or roughly 12 weeks. The chain employs TRBV5-1 and TRBJ2-5, with 10 bases matching TRBD2. This TCR derives from an adult who received the AZD1222 COVID-19 vaccine. Sequencing used peripheral blood, obtained 28 days after the second AZD1222 dose. The CDR3 here is CASSLVSGGLSETQYF. The CDR3 region has the DNA TGCGCCAGCAGCTTGGTTAGCGGGGGGTTATCAGAGACCCAGTACTTC.